This TCR beta chain was documented in a study of T cell changes during pregnancy in multiple sclerosis. CDR1 and CDR2 (germline): LNHDA, SQIVND (reference sequence). Trimming pared 11 bases from V and 7 bases from J, leaving 18 bases between. The CDR3 has 13 amino acids. Assay: immunoSEQ multiplex PCR; the TCRdb copy retains only in-frame clones and omits some. The sample has 40,000 to 50,000 clones, approximately 94% seen once. The TCR originated in a female donor with multiple sclerosis, enrolled in a pregnancy study. Sequencing was performed on CD4+ T cells from peripheral blood mononuclear cells, taken in the third trimester of pregnancy. The chain recombines TRBV19 with TRBJ1-5; D might be TRBD1 (5 bases). The CDR3 bases are TGTGCCTGGAGGGGCAGGGTGAGACAGCCCCAGCATTTT. As protein: CAWRGRVRQPQHF.